A selection of T cell receptor beta chains follows, all from one sample in a study of blood T cell repertoires in COVID-19. Sequencing was performed with immunoSEQ multiplex PCR; in TCRdb, only in-frame clones are kept and a portion is missing. The sample has approximately 300,000 clones; approximately 90% are singletons. What was sequenced was PBMCs or T cells enriched from blood (not recorded which). The receptors come from a woman aged 18-35 years who had recovered from COVID-19. Each CDR3 is given with its conserved first and last residue. Each record gives: clone size, D gene, V gene, J gene, CDR3 protein, CDR3 DNA. D genes are given only for firm matches. Size is omitted from some rows. Given values are once, few, many or a class for expanded clones.

NA	NA	TRBV5-4	TRBJ1-1	CASSSVGFGGSKAFF	TGTGCCAGCAGCTCGGTGGGGTTCGGGGGATCCAAAGCTTTCTTT
NA	TRBD1	TRBV4-1	TRBJ1-2	CASSQDYDRGYGYTF	TGCGCCAGCAGCCAAGATTATGACAGGGGTTATGGCTACACCTTC
NA	NA	TRBV3-1/TRBV3-2	TRBJ2-7	CASSQEPVYEQYF	TGTGCCAGCAGCCAAGAACCAGTCTACGAGCAGTACTTC
NA	NA	TRBV3-1/TRBV3-2	TRBJ1-1	CASSPQPSNTEAFF	TGTGCCAGCAGCCCACAGCCTTCGAACACTGAAGCTTTCTTT
NA	TRBD1	TRBV19	TRBJ2-1	CASSIVGTAYNEQFF	TGTGCCAGTAGTATCGTGGGGACAGCCTACAATGAGCAGTTCTTC
NA	TRBD2	TRBV19	TRBJ2-1	CASIFGTSGDPWDSYNEQFF	TGTGCCAGTATCTTCGGGACTAGCGGGGACCCTTGGGACTCCTACAATGAGCAGTTCTTC
once	NA	TRBV10-1	TRBJ2-2	CASGEAQFEGELFF	TGCGCCAGCGGGGAGGCACAGTTTGAGGGGGAGCTGTTTTTT
NA	NA	TRBV30	TRBJ1-1	CAWSVQENTEAFF	TGTGCCTGGAGTGTACAAGAGAACACTGAAGCTTTCTTT
NA	NA	TRBV11-3	TRBJ2-1	CASSLGMNEQFF	TGTGCCAGCAGCCTGGGCATGAATGAGCAGTTCTTC
NA	TRBD1	TRBV18	TRBJ1-1	CASSVGQGTEAFF	TGTGCCAGCTCAGTCGGACAGGGGACTGAAGCTTTCTTT
NA	TRBD2	TRBV5-1	TRBJ2-3	CASSPLAGGADTQYF	TGCGCCAGCAGCCCACTAGCGGGAGGTGCAGATACGCAGTATTTT
once	NA	TRBV25-1	TRBJ2-4	CASSESGDIMNIQYF	TGTGCCAGCAGTGAATCAGGTGACATTATGAACATTCAGTACTTC
NA	TRBD2	TRBV2	TRBJ2-2	CASSGGAGVAGELFF	TGTGCCAGCAGTGGTGGGGCGGGAGTGGCCGGGGAGCTGTTTTTT
NA	NA	TRBV6-6	TRBJ1-2	CASSPQGSAVGYTF	TGTGCCAGCAGTCCGCAGGGGTCGGCTGTAGGCTACACCTTC
NA	NA	TRBV30	TRBJ1-6	CAWSVHEGLPSDSPLHF	TGTGCCTGGAGTGTACACGAAGGACTCCCTTCGGATTCACCCCTCCACTTT
NA	NA	TRBV7-8	TRBJ1-1	CASSLARGVQTEAFF	TGTGCCAGCAGCTTAGCGCGGGGGGTTCAAACTGAAGCTTTCTTT
NA	TRBD2	TRBV6-6	TRBJ2-2	CASSWGTSISPGELFF	TGTGCCAGCAGTTGGGGGACTAGCATTTCGCCCGGGGAGCTGTTTTTT
once	NA	TRBV14	TRBJ2-7	CASSHGLTEQYF	TGTGCCAGCAGCCACGGACTAACCGAGCAGTACTTC
NA	NA	TRBV11-2	TRBJ1-1	CASSLGAALAEAFF	TGTGCCAGCAGCTTAGGGGCAGCCTTGGCTGAAGCTTTCTTT
NA	NA	TRBV2	TRBJ1-2	CASSEQGPYGYTF	TGTGCCAGCAGTGAACAGGGCCCCTATGGCTACACCTTC
NA	NA	TRBV3-1/TRBV3-2	TRBJ1-2	CASSHPWAGGDYGYTF	TGTGCCAGCAGCCACCCCTGGGCCGGGGGTGACTATGGCTACACCTTC
few	NA	TRBV19	TRBJ2-2	CASSWQGGGTGELFF	TGTGCCAGTAGTTGGCAGGGTGGCGGTACCGGGGAGCTGTTTTTT
few	NA	TRBV6-1	TRBJ1-4	CASSEAGQKLFF	TGTGCCAGCAGTGAAGCGGGGCAAAAACTGTTTTTT
NA	NA	TRBV6-5	TRBJ1-1	CASSYSAGNTEAFF	TGTGCCAGCAGTTACTCGGCAGGGAACACTGAAGCTTTCTTT
few	NA	TRBV7-2	TRBJ1-2	CASSPRTNNYGYTF	TGTGCCAGCAGCCCGCGGACAAATAACTATGGCTACACCTTC
NA	TRBD1	TRBV18	TRBJ2-4	CASSPTGQGYGGENIQYF	TGTGCCAGCTCACCGACGGGACAGGGATACGGTGGGGAAAACATTCAGTACTTC
few	NA	TRBV5-4	TRBJ2-3	CASSSGSTDTQYF	TGTGCCAGCAGCTCAGGATCCACAGATACGCAGTATTTT
NA	TRBD1	TRBV20-1	TRBJ2-1	CSASHGTGPYNEQFF	TGCAGTGCCAGTCACGGGACAGGCCCCTACAATGAGCAGTTCTTC
once	NA	TRBV9	TRBJ2-3	CASSVVAVNGDTQYF	TGTGCCAGCAGCGTAGTAGCGGTGAATGGAGATACGCAGTATTTT
NA	NA	TRBV11-2	TRBJ2-2	CASSPTMRLSQKPELFF	TGTGCCAGCAGCCCAACAATGAGACTTTCGCAAAAGCCGGAGCTGTTTTTT
NA	TRBD1	TRBV24-1	TRBJ1-5	CATGRTGDYQPQHF	TGTGCCACAGGTAGGACAGGGGATTATCAGCCCCAGCATTTT
NA	TRBD1	TRBV7-9	TRBJ2-5	CASSSRGLDQETQYF	TGTGCCAGCAGTTCAAGGGGGCTAGACCAAGAGACCCAGTACTTC
NA	TRBD1	TRBV19	TRBJ1-5	CASDRGAGLNQPQHF	TGTGCCAGTGACAGGGGCGCCGGGCTCAATCAGCCCCAGCATTTT